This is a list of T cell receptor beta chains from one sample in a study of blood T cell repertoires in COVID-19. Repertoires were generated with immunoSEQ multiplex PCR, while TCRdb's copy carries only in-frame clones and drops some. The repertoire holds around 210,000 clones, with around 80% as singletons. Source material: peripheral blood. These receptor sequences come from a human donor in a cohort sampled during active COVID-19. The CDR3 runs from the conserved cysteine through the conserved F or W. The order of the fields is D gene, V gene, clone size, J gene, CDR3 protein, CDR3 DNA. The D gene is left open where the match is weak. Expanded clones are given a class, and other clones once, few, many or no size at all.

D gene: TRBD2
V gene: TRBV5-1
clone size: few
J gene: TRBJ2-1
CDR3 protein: CASSLLPGLAGGDSYNEQFF
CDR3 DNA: TGCGCCAGCAGCTTGCTTCCCGGACTAGCGGGAGGGGATTCATACAATGAGCAGTTCTTC

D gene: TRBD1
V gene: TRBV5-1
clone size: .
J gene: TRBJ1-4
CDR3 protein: CASSPGDRGTNEKLFF
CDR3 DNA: TGCGCCAGCAGCCCCGGGGACAGGGGGACTAATGAAAAACTGTTTTTT

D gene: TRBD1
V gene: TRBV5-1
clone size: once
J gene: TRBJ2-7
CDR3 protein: CASSFETGGETYEQYF
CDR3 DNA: TGCGCCAGCAGCTTTGAGACAGGGGGCGAAACCTACGAGCAGTACTTC

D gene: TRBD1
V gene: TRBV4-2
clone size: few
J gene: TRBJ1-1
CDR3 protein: CASSAHLTGALFSTEAFF
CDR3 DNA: TGTGCCAGCAGCGCGCATCTTACAGGGGCCCTTTTTTCAACTGAAGCTTTCTTT

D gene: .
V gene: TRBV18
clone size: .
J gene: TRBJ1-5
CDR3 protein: CASSETGGGGSNQPQHF
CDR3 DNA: TGTGCCAGCTCAGAAACGGGTGGAGGAGGAAGCAATCAGCCCCAGCATTTT

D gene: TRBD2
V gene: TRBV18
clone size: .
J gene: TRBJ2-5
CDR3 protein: CASSPPREGQETQYF
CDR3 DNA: TGTGCCAGCTCACCACCCAGGGAGGGCCAAGAGACCCAGTACTTC

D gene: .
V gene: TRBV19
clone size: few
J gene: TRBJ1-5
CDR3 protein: CASKQTGNQPQHF
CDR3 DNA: TGTGCCAGCAAACAAACAGGAAATCAGCCCCAGCATTTT

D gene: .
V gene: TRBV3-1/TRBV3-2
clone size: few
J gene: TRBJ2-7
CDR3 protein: CASSQATPRERNEQYF
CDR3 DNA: TGTGCCAGCAGCCAAGCAACCCCGCGGGAAAGGAACGAGCAGTACTTC

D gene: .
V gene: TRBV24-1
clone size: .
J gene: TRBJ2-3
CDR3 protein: CATSDLSFTDTQYF
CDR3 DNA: TGTGCCACCAGTGACCTGAGCTTCACAGATACGCAGTATTTT

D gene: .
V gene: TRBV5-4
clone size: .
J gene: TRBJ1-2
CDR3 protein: CASSFETGVYGYTF
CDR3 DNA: TGTGCCAGCAGCTTCGAAACAGGTGTCTATGGCTACACCTTC

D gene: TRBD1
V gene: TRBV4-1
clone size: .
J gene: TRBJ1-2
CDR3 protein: CASSHPTGQVVTNYGYTF
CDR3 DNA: TGCGCCAGCAGCCATCCCACTGGACAGGTTGTAACTAACTATGGCTACACCTTC

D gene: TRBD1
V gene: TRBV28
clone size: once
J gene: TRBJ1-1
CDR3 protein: CASSWTGEAFF
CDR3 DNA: TGTGCCAGCAGTTGGACAGGTGAAGCTTTCTTT

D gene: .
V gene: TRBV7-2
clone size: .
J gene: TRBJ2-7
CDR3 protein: CASSSAREQYF
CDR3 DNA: TGTGCCAGCAGCTCCGCTCGGGAGCAGTACTTC

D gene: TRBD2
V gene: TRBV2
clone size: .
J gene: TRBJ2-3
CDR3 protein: CASSYLSGLAGLTDTQYF
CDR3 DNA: TGTGCCAGCAGTTACTTATCGGGACTAGCGGGACTCACAGATACGCAGTATTTT

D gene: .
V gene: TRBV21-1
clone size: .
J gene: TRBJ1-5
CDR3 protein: CASSTGRRNNQPQHF
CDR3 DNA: TGTGCCAGCAGCACCGGACGGAGGAACAATCAGCCCCAGCATTTT

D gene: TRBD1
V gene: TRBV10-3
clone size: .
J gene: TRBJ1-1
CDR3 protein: CAISDPGQPNTEAFF
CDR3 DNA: TGTGCCATCAGCGATCCGGGACAGCCTAACACTGAAGCTTTCTTT

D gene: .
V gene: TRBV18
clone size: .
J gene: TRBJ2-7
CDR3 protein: CASSPGGKGEGSYEQYF
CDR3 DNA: TGTGCCAGCTCACCGGGTGGGAAAGGGGAAGGCTCCTACGAGCAGTACTTC

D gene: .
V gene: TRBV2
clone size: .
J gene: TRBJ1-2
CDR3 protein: CASSSSTGRSYGYTF
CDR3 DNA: TGTGCCAGCAGTTCCAGTACAGGGAGAAGCTATGGCTACACCTTC

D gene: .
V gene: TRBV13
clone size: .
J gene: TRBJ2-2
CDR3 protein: CASSLEEVRPNGPGELFF
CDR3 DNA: TGTGCCAGCAGCTTAGAGGAAGTCCGGCCAAATGGGCCCGGGGAGCTGTTTTTT

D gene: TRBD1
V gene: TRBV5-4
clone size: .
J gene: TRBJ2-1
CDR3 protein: CASRARQGAFDEQFF
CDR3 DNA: TGTGCCAGCAGGGCGAGACAGGGGGCATTCGATGAGCAGTTCTTC

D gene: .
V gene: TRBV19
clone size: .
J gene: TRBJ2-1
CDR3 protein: CASGGRGEQFF
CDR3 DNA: TGTGCCAGCGGGGGGCGTGGCGAGCAGTTCTTC

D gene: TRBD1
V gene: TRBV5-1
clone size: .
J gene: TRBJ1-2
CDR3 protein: CASSLVQGDGYTF
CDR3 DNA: TGCGCCAGCAGCTTGGTACAGGGGGATGGCTACACCTTC

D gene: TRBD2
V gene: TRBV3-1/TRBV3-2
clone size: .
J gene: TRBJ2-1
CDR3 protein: CASSQVTSIPSKFF
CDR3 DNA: TGTGCCAGCAGCCAAGTGACTAGCATCCCGAGCAAGTTCTTC

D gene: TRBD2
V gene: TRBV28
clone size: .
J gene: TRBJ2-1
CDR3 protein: CASTLTSGRIYNEQFF
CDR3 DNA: TGTGCCAGCACCCTGACTAGCGGGAGGATATACAATGAGCAGTTCTTC

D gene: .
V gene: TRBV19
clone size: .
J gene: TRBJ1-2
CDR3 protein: CASSIRAGNGYTF
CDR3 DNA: TGTGCCAGTAGTATCCGTGCGGGGAATGGCTACACCTTC

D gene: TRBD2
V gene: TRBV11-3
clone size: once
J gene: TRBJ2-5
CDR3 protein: CASSLGDRLAGQETQYF
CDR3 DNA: TGTGCCAGCAGCTTAGGAGACCGACTAGCGGGACAAGAGACCCAGTACTTC

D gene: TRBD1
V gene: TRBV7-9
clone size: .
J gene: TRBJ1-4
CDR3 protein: CASSLLGQDEKLFF
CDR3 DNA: TGTGCCAGCAGCTTACTTGGACAGGACGAAAAACTGTTTTTT

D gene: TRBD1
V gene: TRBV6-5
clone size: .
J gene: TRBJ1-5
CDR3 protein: CASSPTGSNQPQHF
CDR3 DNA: TGTGCCAGCAGTCCGACAGGGTCGAATCAGCCCCAGCATTTT

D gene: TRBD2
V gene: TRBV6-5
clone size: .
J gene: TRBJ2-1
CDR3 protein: CASSPLAGGYNEQFF
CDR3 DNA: TGTGCCAGCAGTCCTCTAGCGGGAGGTTACAATGAGCAGTTCTTC

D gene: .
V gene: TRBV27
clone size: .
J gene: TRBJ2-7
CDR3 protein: CASSLTLSDFFYEQYF
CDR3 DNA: TGTGCCAGCAGTTTAACCCTATCGGACTTTTTCTACGAGCAGTACTTC

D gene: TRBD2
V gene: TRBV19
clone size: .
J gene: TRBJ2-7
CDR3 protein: CASSMRGAPYEQYF
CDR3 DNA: TGTGCCAGTAGTATGCGGGGGGCACCTTACGAGCAGTACTTC

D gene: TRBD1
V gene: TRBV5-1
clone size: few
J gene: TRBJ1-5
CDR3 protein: CASSPGQGGYSNQPQHF
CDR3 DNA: TGCGCCAGCAGCCCGGGACAGGGGGGATATAGCAATCAGCCCCAGCATTTT

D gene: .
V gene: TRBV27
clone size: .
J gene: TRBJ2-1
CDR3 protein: CASSLEGSGYNEQFF
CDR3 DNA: TGTGCCAGCAGTTTAGAGGGATCTGGCTACAATGAGCAGTTCTTC

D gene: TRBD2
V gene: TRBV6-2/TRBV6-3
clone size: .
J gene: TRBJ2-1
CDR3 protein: CASSGRTSGNYNEQFF
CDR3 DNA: TGTGCCAGCAGTGGACGGACTAGCGGAAACTACAATGAGCAGTTCTTC

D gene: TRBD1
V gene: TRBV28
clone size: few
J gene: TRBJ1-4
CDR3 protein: CASRTGVTNEKLFF
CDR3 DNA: TGTGCCAGTCGGACAGGGGTAACTAATGAAAAACTGTTTTTT

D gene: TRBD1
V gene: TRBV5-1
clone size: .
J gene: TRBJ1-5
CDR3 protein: CASSPDRGNQPQHF
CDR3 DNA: TGCGCCAGCAGCCCCGACAGGGGGAATCAGCCCCAGCATTTT

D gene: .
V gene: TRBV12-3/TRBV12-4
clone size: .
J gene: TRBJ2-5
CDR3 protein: CASSREQETQYF
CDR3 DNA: TGTGCCAGCAGTCGGGAACAAGAGACCCAGTACTTC

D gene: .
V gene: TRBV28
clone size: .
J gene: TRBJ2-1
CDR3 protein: CASSLSGVNNEQFF
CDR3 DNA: TGTGCCAGCAGTTTATCGGGAGTAAACAATGAGCAGTTCTTC

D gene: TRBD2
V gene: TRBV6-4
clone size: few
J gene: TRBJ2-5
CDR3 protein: CASTGTSGRSYETQYF
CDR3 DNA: TGTGCCAGCACCGGGACTAGCGGGAGGTCCTACGAGACCCAGTACTTC